The rows below give T cell receptor beta chains drawn from one sample of a study of cytomegalovirus exposure and HLA in healthy donors. Assay used: immunoSEQ multiplex PCR; TCRdb lists only in-frame clones, some missing. The table has 150,000 to 170,000 clones, around 88% seen once. Sequenced input: PBMCs. These receptor sequences come from a man between 18 and 35 years old in good health and CMV-seropositive. The CDR3 runs from the conserved cysteine through the conserved F or W. Fields, in order: D gene, J gene, V gene, clone size, CDR3 protein, CDR3 DNA. The D gene is left open where the match is weak. Clone sizes are given selectively: once, few, many, or a class where the clone is expanded.

>.|TRBJ2-5|TRBV27|.
CASSPLGAAQETQYF
TGTGCCAGCAGTCCCTTGGGGGCAGCCCAGGAGACCCAGTACTTC
>.|TRBJ2-7|TRBV6-6|.
CASMGIAGQGSYEQYF
TGTGCCAGCATGGGTATAGCGGGACAGGGTTCCTACGAGCAGTACTTC
>TRBD1|TRBJ2-5|TRBV6-1|.
CASSEDGQGRRETQYF
TGTGCCAGCAGTGAAGATGGACAGGGGCGAAGAGAGACCCAGTACTTC
>.|TRBJ1-2|TRBV10-2|.
CASSESSSQYGYTF
TGCGCCAGCAGTGAGTCTAGCAGTCAGTATGGCTACACCTTC
>TRBD2|TRBJ2-5|TRBV7-9|once
CASSTGASGDETQYF
TGTGCCAGCAGCACAGGGGCTAGCGGGGACGAGACCCAGTACTTC
>TRBD1|TRBJ1-2|TRBV6-5|once
CASRKGTVSGYTF
TGTGCCAGCAGAAAAGGGACAGTCTCCGGCTACACCTTC
>.|TRBJ1-6|TRBV7-9|.
CASKEDSPLNSPLHF
TGTGCCAGCAAAGAAGACTCGCCCCTCAATTCACCCCTCCACTTT
>TRBD2|TRBJ2-1|TRBV18|.
CASSPGTSGAYNEQFF
TGTGCCAGCTCACCCGGGACTAGCGGAGCCTACAATGAGCAGTTCTTC
>.|TRBJ2-4|TRBV14|.
CASSQDWGGRSIQYF
TGTGCCAGCAGCCAAGATTGGGGGGGCCGGAGCATTCAGTACTTC
>.|TRBJ1-5|TRBV18|once
CASSQGRQSQPQHF
TGTGCCAGCTCCCAAGGAAGACAAAGCCAGCCCCAGCATTTT
>TRBD1|TRBJ1-2|TRBV5-1|.
CASSLDRGYGYTF
TGCGCCAGCAGCTTGGACAGGGGATATGGCTACACCTTC
>TRBD1|TRBJ1-5|TRBV19|.
CASTQGVGQPQHF
TGTGCCAGCACACAGGGGGTCGGTCAGCCCCAGCATTTT
>TRBD1|TRBJ1-2|TRBV6-1|.
CASSEKGANYGYTF
TGTGCCAGCAGTGAGAAGGGGGCGAACTATGGCTACACCTTC
>TRBD1|TRBJ2-2|TRBV2|.
CASSPGTGFGELFF
TGTGCCAGCAGCCCTGGGACAGGGTTCGGGGAGCTGTTTTTT
>TRBD1|TRBJ2-7|TRBV9|.
CASSLTGGTGNVEQYF
TGTGCCAGCAGCCTGACCGGGGGGACAGGGAACGTGGAGCAGTACTTC
>.|TRBJ1-1|TRBV6-1|.
CASSAKQGLSEAFF
TGTGCCAGCAGTGCTAAACAGGGATTATCTGAAGCTTTCTTT
>.|TRBJ2-5|TRBV27|.
CASSFRGETQYF
TGTGCCAGCAGTTTCCGGGGGGAGACCCAGTACTTC
>.|TRBJ2-7|TRBV7-9|.
CASSLVGFEETYEQYF
TGTGCCAGCAGCTTAGTAGGCTTCGAGGAAACCTACGAGCAGTACTTC
>.|TRBJ1-2|TRBV7-2|few
CASSRRGSMGYGYTF
TGTGCCAGCAGCCGACGAGGGTCTATGGGCTATGGCTACACCTTC
>.|TRBJ2-2|TRBV7-9|.
CASSRPGPGAGELFF
TGTGCCAGCAGCCGACCGGGCCCCGGGGCCGGGGAGCTGTTTTTT
>.|TRBJ1-1|TRBV11-2|.
CASSLEGARTEAFF
TGTGCCAGCAGCTTAGAAGGGGCTAGAACTGAAGCTTTCTTT
>.|TRBJ2-5|TRBV6-5|.
CASSQGGQETQYF
TGTGCCAGCAGCCAGGGAGGCCAAGAGACCCAGTACTTC
>TRBD1|TRBJ1-2|TRBV2|.
CASTWTGPNYGYTF
TGTGCCAGCACATGGACAGGACCTAACTATGGCTACACCTTC
>.|TRBJ2-1|TRBV5-1|.
CASSAITVANEQFF
TGCGCCAGCAGCGCCATAACAGTTGCCAATGAGCAGTTCTTC
>.|TRBJ1-2|TRBV5-1|.
CASRIPPGGYTF
TGCGCCAGCAGAATACCCCCGGGGGGCTACACCTTC
>.|TRBJ1-2|TRBV14|few
CASSQAFRDPNGYTF
TGTGCCAGCAGCCAAGCCTTCCGGGATCCGAATGGCTACACCTTC
>TRBD1|TRBJ1-2|TRBV11-1|once
CASSLAGTGYGYTF
TGTGCCAGCAGTCTGGCGGGGACAGGGTATGGCTACACCTTC
>.|TRBJ2-1|TRBV9|.
CASSALRLADSLREQFF
TGTGCCAGCAGCGCTTTGAGATTAGCGGACTCCCTGAGGGAGCAGTTCTTC
>TRBD2|TRBJ2-1|TRBV11-3|once
CASSARGSGGMYNEQFF
TGTGCCAGCAGCGCCCGCGGTAGCGGGGGGATGTACAATGAGCAGTTCTTC
>.|TRBJ2-3|TRBV9|.
CASSVLGGGGTDTQYF
TGTGCCAGCAGCGTCCTGGGAGGTGGTGGCACAGATACGCAGTATTTT
>.|TRBJ2-3|TRBV9|.
CASSPHLGPEYGPTDTQYF
TGTGCCAGCAGCCCCCATTTGGGGCCTGAGTACGGGCCCACAGATACGCAGTATTTT
>TRBD1|TRBJ1-2|TRBV5-4|.
CASSFKDQGGGYTF
TGTGCCAGCAGCTTTAAGGATCAGGGGGGTGGCTACACCTTC
>.|TRBJ2-7|TRBV18|.
CASSPLQAMSSYEQYF
TGTGCCAGCTCACCACTACAGGCGATGAGCTCCTACGAGCAGTACTTC
>.|TRBJ1-2|TRBV9|.
CASSPTLLGGDGYTF
TGTGCCAGCAGCCCTACCCTACTGGGGGGTGATGGCTACACCTTC
>.|TRBJ2-7|TRBV11-1|.
CASSSSWSYEQYF
TGTGCCAGCAGCAGCTCTTGGTCCTACGAGCAGTACTTC
>TRBD2|TRBJ2-5|TRBV11-2|.
CASSIGTSGEGETQYF
TGTGCCAGCAGCATCGGGACTAGCGGTGAGGGGGAGACCCAGTACTTC
>.|TRBJ2-7|TRBV11-2|.
CASSLRSGASYEQYF
TGTGCCAGCAGCTTGCGCAGCGGAGCCTCCTACGAGCAGTACTTC
>.|TRBJ2-2|TRBV6-5|few
CASSYEGTANTGELFF
TGTGCCAGCAGTTACGAGGGAACCGCGAACACCGGGGAGCTGTTTTTT
>.|TRBJ1-5|TRBV30|.
CAWSSGQPQHF
TGTGCCTGGAGTTCAGGACAACCCCAGCATTTT
>.|TRBJ1-2|TRBV11-2|.
CASSAPRGGPYGYTF
TGTGCCAGCAGCGCCCCGCGCGGGGGGCCGTATGGCTACACCTTC
>.|TRBJ1-1|TRBV23-1|once
CASPGGVDTEAFF
TGCGCCAGCCCTGGGGGGGTTGACACTGAAGCTTTCTTT
>.|TRBJ1-5|TRBV7-3|.
CASSLRPSQPQHF
TGTGCCAGCAGCTTAAGGCCAAGTCAGCCCCAGCATTTT
>.|TRBJ1-1|TRBV7-8|.
CASSLKWGGTEAFF
TGTGCCAGCAGCTTAAAATGGGGGGGAACTGAAGCTTTCTTT
>.|TRBJ1-1|TRBV4-2|.
CASSQDSAGRENTEAFF
TGTGCCAGCAGCCAAGATTCGGCAGGGCGGGAGAACACTGAAGCTTTCTTT
>TRBD1|TRBJ1-5|TRBV18|few
CASSPQGQRNQPQHF
TGTGCCAGCTCACCACAGGGACAGCGTAATCAGCCCCAGCATTTT
>TRBD2|TRBJ2-7|TRBV30|once
CAWSSGTSPMYEQYF
TGTGCCTGGAGCTCCGGGACTAGCCCTATGTACGAGCAGTACTTC
>.|TRBJ2-5|TRBV5-1|once
CASSRSGTLKETQYF
TGCGCCAGCAGTCGTTCCGGGACACTGAAAGAGACCCAGTACTTC
>.|TRBJ2-2|TRBV7-7|.
CASSLEVLGGHGELFF
TGTGCCAGCAGCTTAGAGGTCCTGGGGGGTCACGGGGAGCTGTTTTTT